Each of the 18 T cell receptor beta chains below was sequenced from the same sample in a study of blood T cells in healthy people across ages. A second about 7 to 11 cycle PCR used barcoded and J-beta primers. TCRdb analysed the 5' RACE reads with MiXCR anew, one entry per CDR3 protein. The sample consists of fewer than 700,000 distinct CDR3 sequences, around 43% of them appearing once. The sample taken for sequencing was blood. The receptors originated from an elderly man in good health.

This clonotype showed up just a few times. The CDR3 DNA reads as TGTGCCAGCAGCTTAGAGCAGGGCGCCCCCTACGAGCAGTACTTC. Protein sequence: CASSLEQGAPYEQYF. The gene calls are TRBV7-2 and TRBJ2-7; tentatively, D is TRBD1 (5 bases). Deletions cut 1 base from V and 2 bases from J, with 12 bases between. CDR1 and CDR2 from the germline V gene are SGHTA and FQGNSA. The CDR3 runs to 15 residues.

The chain combines TRBV15 with TRBJ2-1; 14 bases line up with TRBD2. V lost 2 bases and J lost 0; bases outside the gene matches: 18. Looked up from germline, CDR1 is LNHNV and CDR2 is YYDKDF (reference sequence). The CDR3 consists of 23 residues. The CDR3 loop reads CATSRPGLAGVVGTGGSYNEQFF. Here the CDR3 DNA reads TGTGCCACCAGCAGACCGGGACTAGCGGGAGTTGTGGGGACCGGTGGCTCCTACAATGAGCAGTTCTTC. Looking up the rest from reference TRBV15 and TRBJ2-1 gives the full variable domain: DAMVIQNPRYQVTQFGKPVTLSCSQTLNHNVMYWYQQKSSQAPKLLFHYYDKDFNNEADTPDNFQSRRPNTSFCFLDIRSPGLGDTAMYLCATSRPGLAGVVGTGGSYNEQFFGPGTRLTVL.

V usage is TRBV18 and J usage is TRBJ2-3; D is uncertain. The ends were cut back, 2 bases at V and 0 bases at J, with 9 bases in the middle. Germline V gene sequence: CDR1 KGHSH, CDR2 LQKENI. The CDR3 loop spans 15 amino acids. The CDR3 loop reads CASSPTRQSTDTQYF. The CDR3 DNA is TGTGCCAGCTCACCAACGAGACAAAGCACAGATACGCAGTATTTT.

This clonotype occurred a few times. A much larger clonotype is one base distant, so this may be a read error. The chain has TRBV6-6 and TRBJ1-2; 7 bases are a match to TRBD1. The CDR3 is 13 amino acids. Germline lookup yields CDR1 MNHNY and CDR2 SVGAGI (reference sequence). The V segment lost 6 bases and the J segment 7 bases; nucleotides outside the gene matches: 8. This CDR3 reads CASSQTGFGGYTF. The CDR3 DNA reads TGTGCCAGCAGCCAGACAGGGTTTGGTGGCTACACCTTC.

V is TRBV11-2 and J is TRBJ2-7; a possible D gene is TRBD1 (5 bases). Trimming left V 5 bases short and J 7 bases short, with 15 bases between. Germline values: CDR1 SGHAT, CDR2 FQNNGV. The CDR3 spans 13 residues. CDR3 amino acids: CASSPRQIGEQYF. The CDR3 DNA is TGTGCCAGCAGCCCCCGACAGATAGGGGAGCAGTACTTC.

This clonotype was counted many times. This chain's CDR3 is CASSYFNTGELFF. As DNA, the CDR3 is TGTGCCAGCAGTTACTTCAACACCGGGGAGCTGTTTTTT. The V and J genes are TRBV6-2 or TRBV6-3 and TRBJ2-2, with D hard to call. The germline V gene encodes CDR1 MNHEY and CDR2 SVGEGT. CDR3 length: 13 residues. Trimming cost V 1 base and J 2 bases, with 2 bases left between them.

The V and J genes are TRBV4-1 and TRBJ2-4, with 7 bases matching TRBD1. The better agreement between TRBJ2-7 and the DNA end casts doubt on the J call. This CDR3 region has 15 residues. The V gene's germline CDR1 is MGHRA and CDR2 YSYEKL. The CDR3: CASSQDRQGTYEQYF. The CDR3 DNA follows: TGCGCCAGCAGCCAGGACCGACAGGGTACCTACGAGCAGTACTTC.

In this sample, this clonotype turned up many times. The chain recombines TRBV7-2 with TRBJ2-7, with D perhaps matching TRBD1 or TRBD2 (5 bases each). Germline CDR1 reads SGHTA; CDR2 reads FQGNSA. The CDR3 sequence is 15 residues long. Trimming removed 0 bases from V and 2 bases from J, with 11 bases in between. The DNA for the CDR3 is TGTGCCAGCAGCTTAGCTGGGGGTTTGGCCTACGAGCAGTACTTC. Translating gives CASSLAGGLAYEQYF.

This clonotype was seen at least ten times. This chain uses TRBV12-3 or TRBV12-4 with TRBJ2-5; TRBD1 or TRBD2 may be the D gene (6 bases each). This CDR3 is 14 amino acids long. V was clipped by 5 bases and J by 6 bases, with 16 bases between them. The chain's CDR3 is CASSPQGRLKTQYF. The CDR3 DNA reads as TGTGCCAGCAGTCCCCAGGGGAGGTTAAAGACCCAGTACTTC.

This clonotype was seen a few times. V gene TRBV20-1 combines with J gene TRBJ2-1; 11 bases line up with TRBD1. With V trimmed by 6 bases and J by 8 bases, 9 bases remained unmatched. The CDR3 is 14 amino acids. The germline V gene has CDR1 DFQATT and CDR2 SNEGSKA (reference sequence). The DNA for the CDR3 is TGCAGTGCAACGGACAGGGGGCATCGAGATGAGCAGTTCTTC. Its protein product is CSATDRGHRDEQFF.

The J gene is TRBJ1-1, the V gene TRBV6-5, with D possibly matching TRBD1 (6 bases). Trimming took 5 bases from V and 11 from J, leaving 15 bases between them. Germline-derived CDR1 and CDR2 are MNHEY and SVGAGI. CDR3 length equals 12 residues. The CDR3 nucleotides are TGTGCCAGCAGTCCAGGGGTAGGTGGTGCTTTCTTT. It yields the protein CASSPGVGGAFF.

The chain recombines TRBV7-2 with TRBJ2-5, with D perhaps matching TRBD1 (7 bases). Trimming left V 1 base short and J 5 bases short, with 26 bases between. Germline loops: CDR1 SGHTA, CDR2 FQGNSA. CDR3 length equals 19 residues. CDR3 nucleotide sequence: TGTGCCAGCAGCTTAGGGGGGGTGGCAGGGGGTTCGATTGGGGAGACCCAGTACTTC. Its protein product is CASSLGGVAGGSIGETQYF. The variable domain in full, completed from reference TRBV7-2 and TRBJ2-5, reads GAGVSQSPSNKVTEKGKDVELRCDPISGHTALYWYRQSLGQGLEFLIYFQGNSAPDKSGLPSDRFSAERTGGSVSTLTIQRTQQEDSAVYLCASSLGGVAGGSIGETQYFGPGTRLLVL.

This clonotype appeared a few times. This may be a read error: a much more frequent sequence differs by one nucleotide. The V and J genes are TRBV12-3 or TRBV12-4 and TRBJ2-7, with 15 bases aligning to TRBD2. Trimming at V came to 8 bases and at J to 7 bases, leaving 18 bases not matched to a gene. This CDR3 contains 18 residues. This CDR3 is CASLPHGSPGLAGGEQYF. The CDR3 DNA is TGTGCCAGCCTCCCCCACGGCTCGCCGGGACTAGCGGGAGGAGAGCAGTACTTC.

This chain links TRBV20-1 with TRBJ2-5, with D unclear. The length of the CDR3 is 13 residues. V was trimmed by 5 bases and J by 0 bases, leaving 10 bases between them. Germline values: CDR1 DFQATT, CDR2 SNEGSKA (reference sequence). CDR3 in amino acids: CSAPLEYQETQYF. DNA for the CDR3: TGCAGTGCTCCCTTGGAGTACCAAGAGACCCAGTACTTC.

There are many counts of this clonotype. V is TRBV7-2 and J is TRBJ2-7; 11 bases are a match to TRBD2. With V trimmed by 4 bases and J by 2 bases, 4 bases remained unmatched. Germline V CDR1 and CDR2: SGHTA, FQGNSA. This CDR3 has 15 residues. CDR3 bases: TGTGCCAGCAGCTGGGGACTAGCGGATACCTACGAGCAGTACTTC. Its protein is CASSWGLADTYEQYF. Drawing the rest from reference TRBV7-2 and TRBJ2-7, the complete variable domain is GAGVSQSPSNKVTEKGKDVELRCDPISGHTALYWYRQSLGQGLEFLIYFQGNSAPDKSGLPSDRFSAERTGGSVSTLTIQRTQQEDSAVYLCASSWGLADTYEQYFGPGTRLTVT.

This chain joins TRBV7-9 and TRBJ1-1, with TRBD1 matching 12 bases. The CDR3 is 16 residues long. Germline-derived CDR1 and CDR2 are SEHNR and FQNEAQ (reference sequence). J gave up 8 bases and V 5 bases, and 12 bases lay outside the gene matches. The CDR3 sequence: CASSPITGTGGAEAFF. As DNA, the CDR3 is TGTGCCAGCAGCCCGATAACCGGGACAGGGGGCGCGGAAGCTTTCTTT. The complete variable domain, with remaining parts taken from reference TRBV7-9 and TRBJ1-1, reads DTGVSQNPRHKITKRGQNVTFRCDPISEHNRLYWYRQTLGQGPEFLTYFQNEAQLEKSRLLSDRFSAERPKGSFSTLEIQRTEQGDSAMYLCASSPITGTGGAEAFFGQGTRLTVV.

CDR3 region: CASRQDRVNSPLHF. CDR3 coding DNA: TGTGCCAGCAGACAGGACAGGGTTAATTCACCCCTCCACTTT. The chain recombines TRBV6-1 with TRBJ1-6; 8 positions match TRBD1. CDR3 size: 14 residues. Germline V gene data show CDR1 as MNHNS and CDR2 as SASEGT. The V gene end was trimmed by 6 bases and the J gene end by 6 bases; junction bases not matched to a gene: 4.

This clonotype has just one count. The gene calls are TRBV4-3 and TRBJ1-4; D is undetermined. Germline values: CDR1 LGHNA, CDR2 YSLEER. The CDR3 contains 17 residues. The V and J ends lost 2 bases and 0 bases respectively, with 13 bases between them. This chain's CDR3 is CASSQPMSGATNEKLFF. The CDR3 DNA is TGCGCCAGCAGCCAACCTATGTCGGGAGCAACTAATGAAAAACTGTTTTTT.